The sample holds many counts of the clone carrying this TCR beta chain. Its antigen is as yet unknown. These data come from a study of T cells in Graves' hyperthyroidism and ophthalmopathy. Study-level information: Sampling of peripheral blood happened at initial diagnosis, prior to any treatment. Findings and caveats of the study: Blood also held most thyroid clonotypes expanded beyond 0.001.

RNA transcripts gave rise to amplified TCR beta CDR3 regions. The HTBI primer set served for first-round RT-PCR of the TCR CDR3. TCRdb fed the multiplex PCR reads into MiXCR, producing one record per CDR3 protein. The profile shows about 180,000 distinct CDR3 sequences, roughly 10% of them singletons. V was pared by 3 bases and J by 6 bases, with 7 bases of the junction left unmatched. This CDR3 has 15 amino acids. The germline gives CDR1 SGHAT, CDR2 FQDESV (reference sequence). A sample of blood taken at first hyperthyroidism diagnosis preceded any ophthalmopathy symptoms. Sequencing used blood. The chain is built from TRBV11-1 and TRBJ2-1; 8 nucleotides align to TRBD2. This receptor was obtained from a woman aged 18-35 years with Graves' hyperthyroidism that later progressed to Graves' ophthalmopathy. The chain's CDR3 is CASSLFGGGLNEQFF. Written as DNA, the CDR3 is TGTGCCAGCAGCTTGTTTGGCGGGGGGCTCAATGAGCAGTTCTTC.